This entry lists 11 T cell receptor beta chains sequenced from one sample in a study of tumor and adjacent non-tumor tissue in lung cancer. The template was RNA from unsorted bulk tissue. This non-tumor lung sample came from over 3 cm beyond the tumor edge. The library came from three nested PCR rounds adapted from ARM-PCR protocols. Each CDR3 protein is one row after TCRdb ran MiXCR on the multiplex PCR reads. The profile shows 52,000 or so distinct CDR3 sequences, 74% of them singletons. Sequences were obtained from distant non-tumor lung tissue. The receptors here all came from a woman aged 55-69 years with non-small cell lung cancer.

This clonotype was seen a single time. This is likely a read error, given that the CDR3 carries no conserved phenylalanine or tryptophan at its end. The chain carries TRBV29-1 and TRBJ2-7, with a weak D call TRBD2 (6 bases). This CDR3 spans 13 amino acids. The germline gives CDR1 SQVTM, CDR2 ANQGSEA. The DNA for the CDR3 is TGCAGCGTTGAAGATGGAGGGGCCTATGAGCAGTACATC. Its protein product is CSVEDGGAYEQYI.

The table lists this clonotype with many counts. The chain recombines TRBV4-3 with TRBJ1-1; no clear D gene. V was trimmed by 1 base and J by 0 bases, leaving 15 bases between them. The CDR3 spans 17 residues. Germline CDR1 and CDR2: LGHNA and YSLEER. Written as DNA, the CDR3 is TGCGCCAGCAGCCAAGCAAGTTTCAATTCTATGAACACTGAAGCTTTCTTT. Protein product: CASSQASFNSMNTEAFF.

With regard to this clonotype: One end of the junction is discordant with germline, which a read error may explain. The chain has TRBV11-2 and TRBJ2-7, with D possibly TRBD2 on 5 matching bases. The CDR3 extends over 15 amino acids. Germline-derived CDR1 and CDR2 are SGHAT and FQNNGV. The CDR3 here is CTSTLALPSTHEQYF. CDR3 sequence (DNA): TGTACCAGCACCCTAGCCCTACCCTCGACACACGAGCAGTACTTC.

The V and J genes are TRBV11-3 and TRBJ2-2, with TRBD1 as a possible D gene (6 bases). Per the germline V gene, CDR1 is SGHNT and CDR2 is YENEEA. V was shortened by 5 bases and J by 4 bases, with 14 bases between the two germline ends. The CDR3 has 15 amino acids. The CDR3 region is CASSHETGVTGELFF. The CDR3 DNA reads as TGTGCCAGCAGCCACGAGACAGGAGTCACCGGGGAGCTGTTTTTT.

With respect to this clonotype: The germline gene is not matched at one end of the junction; a read error may be the cause. This chain joins TRBV4-1 and TRBJ2-2; tentatively, D is TRBD2 (5 bases). Germline V gene sequence: CDR1 MGHRA, CDR2 YSYEKL. This CDR3 is built from 15 residues. CDR3 DNA sequence: TGCGACAACAGCCAAGAATGGAGCAACACCGGGGAGCTGTATTTT. It encodes CDNSQEWSNTGELYF.

In its sample, this clonotype was seen many times. The gene calls are TRBV1 and TRBJ2-7; TRBD1 is the table's D call and was not checked against the DNA. TRBV1 is listed as a pseudogene. The CDR3 extends over 18 amino acids. Here the CDR3 reads CTSSQEPEGRTGAYEQYF. CDR3 DNA sequence: TGCACCAGCAGCCAAGAGCCGGAAGGGCGGACAGGGGCCTACGAGCAGTACTTC.

The chain employs TRBV6-2 or TRBV6-3 and TRBJ2-2, with D possibly matching TRBD1 (6 bases). Germline CDR1 and CDR2: MNHEY and SVGEGT. The germline V and J ends were trimmed by 9 bases and 3 bases, with 23 bases remaining between them. The length of the CDR3 is 17 residues. CDR3 residues: CASSPWVEGVHTGELFF. CDR3 bases: TGTGCCAGTAGCCCCTGGGTAGAGGGGGTACACACCGGGGAGCTGTTTTTT.

With regard to this clonotype: The junction differs from germline at one of its ends, possibly a read error. The rearrangement joins TRBV4-3 to TRBJ2-2; TRBD2 matches at 7 bases. This CDR3 spans 16 amino acids. Germline-derived CDR1 and CDR2 are LGHNA and YSLEER. The CDR3 here is CATSLTRGGTGGELFF. In DNA form, the CDR3 reads TGCGCCACCAGCCTCACGCGGGGAGGGACTGGCGGGGAGCTGTTTTTT.

As to this clonotype: At one end, the junction sequence differs from germline, possibly due to a read error. V usage is TRBV28 and J usage is TRBJ2-4, with 11 bases matching TRBD2. The CDR3 consists of 23 residues. Germline V lookup: CDR1 MDHEN, CDR2 SYDVKM. The CDR3 sequence is CAGSFSYHGGTSGQFIAKNIQYF. CDR3 DNA: TGTGCCGGCAGTTTCTCTTACCACGGGGGGACTAGCGGCCAATTTATAGCCAAAAACATTCAGTACTTC.

The chain has TRBV6-6 and TRBJ1-1; D possibly corresponds to TRBD1 (6 bases). The CDR3 extends over 16 amino acids. In germline, CDR1 is MNHNY, CDR2 SVGAGI (reference sequence). The ends were cut back, 9 bases at V and 4 bases at J, with 24 bases in the middle. The CDR3 loop reads CASSPSAGVLSTEAFF. The CDR3 DNA is TGTGCCAGTAGCCCCTCCGCAGGGGTCTTGAGCACTGAAGCTTTCTTT.

This clonotype showed up many times. V gene TRBV6-5 combines with J gene TRBJ1-6; D possibly corresponds to TRBD1 (5 bases). V was cut by 6 bases and J by 8 bases, with 20 bases left in between. Looked up from germline, CDR1 is MNHEY and CDR2 is SVGAGI. There are 16 residues in the CDR3. The CDR3 loop is CASRDPNFREYSPLHF. CDR3 nucleotide sequence: TGTGCCAGCAGAGACCCAAACTTCAGGGAGTATTCACCCCTCCACTTT.